This record looks at one TCR beta chain sequence and its context. These data come from a study of blood T cell repertoires in COVID-19. Study background: Sites in the United States, Italy and Spain provided acute and convalescent COVID-19 samples. PBMCs, B-cell-depleted T cells, or T cells were the source of the cDNA or gDNA that made up the material.

In the original analysis: Reference gene primer amplification in the assay estimated nucleated cell counts. TCRdb keeps only in-frame clones here, not all; method: immunoSEQ multiplex PCR. That table furnishes V, J and clone size, whereas the DNA furnished D and trimming. The repertoire holds fewer than 110,000 clones, more than 70% seen once, with roughly 11% in the top ten. The TCR comes from a woman in her 30s with acute or convalescent COVID-19. The sample consisted of peripheral blood.

CDR3: CASSRDRDNSPLHF. The CDR3 DNA is TGTGCCAGCAGTCGGGACAGGGATAATTCACCCCTCCACTTT. This sequence joins TRBV6-5 and TRBJ1-6; 9 bases fit TRBD1. The CDR3 sequence is 14 residues long. Germline V gives CDR1 MNHEY, CDR2 SVGAGI. Trimming cost V 5 bases and J 5 bases; bases outside gene matches: 1.